This T cell receptor (beta chain) was documented in a study of T cell changes during pregnancy in multiple sclerosis (dated by TCRdb to the late 2010s). For the wider study: The study examined how the T cell repertoire changed over the course of pregnancy in women with multiple sclerosis.

Germline trimming amounts to 4 bases on V and 4 bases on J, with 7 as the count of junction bases outside the gene matches. The CDR3 covers 15 residues, taking in both the cysteine and the phenylalanine. Just CDR3 DNA is preserved here, 45 bases in frame from base 1. The germline V gene yields SGHDT for CDR1 and YYEEEE for CDR2. The library was obtained by the immunoSEQ multiplex PCR assay. Entries here come from immuneACCESS through TCRdb and include only in-frame sequences with V and J called. Some clones fail to appear in such tables; in the studies checked, an unresolved V gene covers under half of the shortfall, and the cause of the remainder is unknown. Here the sample has under 95,000 clones; 85% to 95% occur a single time. In total, the top ten clones hold approximately 1.9% of the sample. Note on this clone: Its target antigen remains unknown. No much larger clonotype is one base removed from it; base qualities were not supplied.

The receptor chain draws on TRBV5-6 and TRBJ2-7; 11 nucleotides in the junction match TRBD2. Sequences were derived from peripheral blood, sampled after pregnancy. The receptor's source is a female donor with multiple sclerosis, enrolled in a pregnancy study. The DNA is as follows: TGTGCCAGCAGCCAAGATCTAGCGGGGGGTTACGAGCAGTACTTC. Its product reads: CASSQDLAGGYEQYF.